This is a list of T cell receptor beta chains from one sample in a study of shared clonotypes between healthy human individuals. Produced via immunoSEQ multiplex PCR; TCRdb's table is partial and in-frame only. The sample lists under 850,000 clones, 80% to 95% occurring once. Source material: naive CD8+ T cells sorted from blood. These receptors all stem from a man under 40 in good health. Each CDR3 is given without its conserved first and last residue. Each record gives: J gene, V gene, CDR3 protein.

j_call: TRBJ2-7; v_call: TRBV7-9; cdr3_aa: ASSNRDSLSYEQY
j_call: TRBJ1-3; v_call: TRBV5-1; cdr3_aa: ASSFNRGNTIY
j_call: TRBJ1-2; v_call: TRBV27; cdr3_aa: ASSPGANYGYT
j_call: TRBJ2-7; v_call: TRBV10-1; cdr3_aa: ASSESRDRSSYEQY
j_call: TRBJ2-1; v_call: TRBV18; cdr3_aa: ASSPGTDTYNEQF
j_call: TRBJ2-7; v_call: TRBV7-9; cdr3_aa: ASSLRTGPYEQY
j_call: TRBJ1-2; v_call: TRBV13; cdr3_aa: ASSSTLLPAGYGYT
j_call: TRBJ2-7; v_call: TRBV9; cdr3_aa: ASSERAGTGDSEQY
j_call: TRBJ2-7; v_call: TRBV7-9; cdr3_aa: ASSRNRGRNYEQY
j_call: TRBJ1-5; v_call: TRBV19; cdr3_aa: ASSSVRGGSNQPQH
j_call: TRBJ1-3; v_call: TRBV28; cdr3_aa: ASSSGPGYSGNTIY
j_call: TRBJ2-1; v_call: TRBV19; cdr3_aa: ASIAGGYNEQF
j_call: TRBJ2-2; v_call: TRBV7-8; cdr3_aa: ASGKRGATNTGELF
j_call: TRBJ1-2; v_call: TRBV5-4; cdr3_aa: ASSFWDRGHPYYGYT
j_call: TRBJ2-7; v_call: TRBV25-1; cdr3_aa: ASSERERGTYEQY
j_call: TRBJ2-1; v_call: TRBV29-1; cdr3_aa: SVRGMREEYNEQF
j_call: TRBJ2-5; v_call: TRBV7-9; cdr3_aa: ASSLATPGLAGGEETQY
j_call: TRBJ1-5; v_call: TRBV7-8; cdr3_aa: ASSLADGAPGQPQH
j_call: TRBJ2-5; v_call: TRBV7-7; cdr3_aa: ASSLGTGLQETQY
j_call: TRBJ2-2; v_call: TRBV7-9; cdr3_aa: ASSESGSRAGELF
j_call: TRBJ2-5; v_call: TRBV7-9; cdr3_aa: ASSSAGGQETQY
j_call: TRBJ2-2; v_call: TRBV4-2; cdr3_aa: ASSQEITVPGELF
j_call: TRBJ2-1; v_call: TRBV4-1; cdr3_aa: ASSQDEVSSYNEQF
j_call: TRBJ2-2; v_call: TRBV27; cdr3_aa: ASSFKFATSNTGELF
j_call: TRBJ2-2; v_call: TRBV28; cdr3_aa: ASSPLFNSGQTGELF
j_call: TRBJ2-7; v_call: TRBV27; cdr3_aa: ASSQGTSGRGYEQY
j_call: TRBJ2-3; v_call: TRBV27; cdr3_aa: ASSSLLTDTQY
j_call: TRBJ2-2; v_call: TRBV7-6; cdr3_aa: ASSRDLGGELF
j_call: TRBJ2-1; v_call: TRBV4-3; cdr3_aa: ASSQGGQVPLDEQF
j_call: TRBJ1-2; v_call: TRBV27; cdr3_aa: ASSSIRAGFYGYT
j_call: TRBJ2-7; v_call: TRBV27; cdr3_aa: ASSLMGAPYEQY
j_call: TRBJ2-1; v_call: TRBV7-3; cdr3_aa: ASSSSGTSIPNEQF
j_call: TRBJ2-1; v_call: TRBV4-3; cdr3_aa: ASSQDGTGGYNEQF
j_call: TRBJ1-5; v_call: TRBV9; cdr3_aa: ASSGQGAPWPQH
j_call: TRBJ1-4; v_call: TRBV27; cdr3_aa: ASRGGANFNEKLF